The rows below give T cell receptor beta chains drawn from one sample of a study of blood T cells in healthy people across ages. Each CDR3 protein is one row after TCRdb ran MiXCR on the 5' RACE reads. The table lists about 1.6 million distinct CDR3 sequences, around 35% of them singletons, with about 11% in the top ten. The sequenced material came from blood. These receptors came from a woman aged 30 to 39 in good health. Both conserved end residues are part of each CDR3. The D gene is left open where the match is weak. Clone size is given for some rows only: seen once, a few or many times, or a class if the clone is expanded.

V gene: TRBV20-1
J gene: TRBJ2-4
D gene: -
clone size: -
CDR3 DNA: TGCAGTGCTAGAGAGGTTACAGACGGGCAGTACTTC
CDR3 protein: CSAREVTDGQYF

V gene: TRBV7-3
J gene: TRBJ1-6
D gene: -
clone size: -
CDR3 DNA: TGTGCCAGCAGCTTATTAGTCCGGGGTAATTCACCCCTCCACTTT
CDR3 protein: CASSLLVRGNSPLHF

V gene: TRBV5-1
J gene: TRBJ2-1
D gene: TRBD2
clone size: -
CDR3 DNA: TGCGCCAGCAGCACTGGGACTAGCGGGAGCTTCTACAATGAGCAGTTCTTC
CDR3 protein: CASSTGTSGSFYNEQFF

V gene: TRBV5-1
J gene: TRBJ2-3
D gene: -
clone size: -
CDR3 DNA: TGCGCCAGCAGAGAACAGGGAAGCACAGATACGCAGTATTTT
CDR3 protein: CASREQGSTDTQYF

V gene: TRBV3-1
J gene: TRBJ2-6
D gene: -
clone size: -
CDR3 DNA: TGTGCCAGCAGCCAAGAAGCGACAGGCTACTCTGGGGCCAACGTCCTGACTTTC
CDR3 protein: CASSQEATGYSGANVLTF

V gene: TRBV6-5
J gene: TRBJ2-1
D gene: -
clone size: -
CDR3 DNA: TGTGCCAGCAGTTACTCCGGATCCGCTAATGAGCAGTTCTTC
CDR3 protein: CASSYSGSANEQFF

V gene: TRBV12-3/TRBV12-4
J gene: TRBJ2-7
D gene: -
clone size: -
CDR3 DNA: TGTGCCAGCAGTCCCTACTATTACGAGCAGTACTTC
CDR3 protein: CASSPYYYEQYF

V gene: TRBV3-1
J gene: TRBJ2-1
D gene: -
clone size: few
CDR3 DNA: TGTGCCAGCAGCCAACTAGCGATAGAGCAGTTCTTC
CDR3 protein: CASSQLAIEQFF

V gene: TRBV29-1
J gene: TRBJ2-3
D gene: -
clone size: many
CDR3 DNA: TGCAGCGTCGCCAAAGGGGGAGGCACAGATACGCAGTATTTT
CDR3 protein: CSVAKGGGTDTQYF

V gene: TRBV7-3
J gene: TRBJ2-1
D gene: -
clone size: few
CDR3 DNA: TGTGCCAGCAGCCCTCGGGGTTCAGGGAGGTGGGATGAGCAGTTCTTC
CDR3 protein: CASSPRGSGRWDEQFF

V gene: TRBV28
J gene: TRBJ2-5
D gene: TRBD1
clone size: -
CDR3 DNA: TGTGCCAGCAGGGGTCCCGGGACAGGGGACCGCGGTGTAGAGACCCAGTACTTC
CDR3 protein: CASRGPGTGDRGVETQYF

V gene: TRBV2
J gene: TRBJ1-5
D gene: -
clone size: -
CDR3 DNA: TGTGCCAGCAGGGCACAAGTGGCGAATCAGCCCCAGCATTTT
CDR3 protein: CASRAQVANQPQHF

V gene: TRBV12-3/TRBV12-4
J gene: TRBJ2-5
D gene: TRBD2
clone size: -
CDR3 DNA: TGTGCCAGCGCCGGGGGGGCGGGGGCTCAAGAGACCCAGTACTTC
CDR3 protein: CASAGGAGAQETQYF

V gene: TRBV29-1
J gene: TRBJ2-3
D gene: TRBD2
clone size: few
CDR3 DNA: TGCGGCCTAACCGGGACTAGCAGGAGCGCAGATACGCAGTATTTT
CDR3 protein: CGLTGTSRSADTQYF

V gene: TRBV20-1
J gene: TRBJ2-3
D gene: -
clone size: few
CDR3 DNA: TGCAGTGCTAGTGGGCTAGCGACAAACACAGATACGCAGTATTTT
CDR3 protein: CSASGLATNTDTQYF

V gene: TRBV7-9
J gene: TRBJ2-7
D gene: TRBD2
clone size: -
CDR3 DNA: TGTGCCAGCAGCCTTAGCGGGAGTGACCACGAGCAGTACTTC
CDR3 protein: CASSLSGSDHEQYF

V gene: TRBV2
J gene: TRBJ2-1
D gene: -
clone size: -
CDR3 DNA: TGTGCCAGCAGTGAAACCCCGGCTATAGTCGATGAGCAGTTCTTC
CDR3 protein: CASSETPAIVDEQFF

V gene: TRBV9
J gene: TRBJ2-5
D gene: TRBD2
clone size: few
CDR3 DNA: TGTGCCAGCAGCGTAGCAGCGGGAGGGTGGGAGACCCAGTACTTC
CDR3 protein: CASSVAAGGWETQYF

V gene: TRBV4-1
J gene: TRBJ2-6
D gene: -
clone size: few
CDR3 DNA: TGCGCCAGCAGCCAAGATAGGTCGGGTTCCGGGGCCAACGTCCTGACTTTC
CDR3 protein: CASSQDRSGSGANVLTF

V gene: TRBV30
J gene: TRBJ1-4
D gene: -
clone size: few
CDR3 DNA: TGTGCCTGGAGTCCCGACTCAGGGAACCCTAATGAAAAACTGTTTTTT
CDR3 protein: CAWSPDSGNPNEKLFF

V gene: TRBV12-3/TRBV12-4
J gene: TRBJ2-7
D gene: TRBD2
clone size: once
CDR3 DNA: TGTGCCAGCAGTTCTTCCCCGGGACTAGCGGATACCTACGAGCAGTACTTC
CDR3 protein: CASSSSPGLADTYEQYF

V gene: TRBV6-2/TRBV6-3
J gene: TRBJ2-2
D gene: TRBD2
clone size: -
CDR3 DNA: TGTGCCAGCAGTTACATCGGGGTAGCGGGAGAGTCCGGGGAGCTGTTTTTT
CDR3 protein: CASSYIGVAGESGELFF

V gene: TRBV20-1
J gene: TRBJ1-6
D gene: -
clone size: few
CDR3 DNA: TGCAGTGCCTCTAGGGGCGGAGGGGGGTCGTCTAATTCACCCCTCCACTTT
CDR3 protein: CSASRGGGGSSNSPLHF

V gene: TRBV6-1
J gene: TRBJ2-7
D gene: TRBD1
clone size: many
CDR3 DNA: TGTGCCAGCATGGGGGACAGGGACCACGAGCAGTACTTC
CDR3 protein: CASMGDRDHEQYF

V gene: TRBV4-2
J gene: TRBJ2-1
D gene: -
clone size: -
CDR3 DNA: TGTGCCAGCAGGGGTCTGGGGGAGATATCCGATGAGCAGTTCTTC
CDR3 protein: CASRGLGEISDEQFF

V gene: TRBV20-1
J gene: TRBJ2-4
D gene: -
clone size: -
CDR3 DNA: TGCAGTGCTGTAACCATTAAGACTAACAAAAACATTCAGTACTTC
CDR3 protein: CSAVTIKTNKNIQYF

V gene: TRBV2
J gene: TRBJ2-1
D gene: -
clone size: few
CDR3 DNA: TGTGCCAGCAGTGAACTCCCGGCGGGATCCTACAATGAGCAGTTCTTC
CDR3 protein: CASSELPAGSYNEQFF

V gene: TRBV20-1
J gene: TRBJ1-2
D gene: -
clone size: -
CDR3 DNA: TGCAGTGTGACGGCAGCCTATGGCTACACCTTC
CDR3 protein: CSVTAAYGYTF

V gene: TRBV6-2/TRBV6-3
J gene: TRBJ2-1
D gene: -
clone size: -
CDR3 DNA: TGTGCCAGCAGGAAAGGCAGGGGCGGTGAGCAGTTCTTC
CDR3 protein: CASRKGRGGEQFF

V gene: TRBV5-1
J gene: TRBJ2-5
D gene: -
clone size: -
CDR3 DNA: TGCGCCAGCAGCCTGGACAGTAGGGCGGGGCAGACCCAGTACTTC
CDR3 protein: CASSLDSRAGQTQYF

V gene: TRBV10-1
J gene: TRBJ1-1
D gene: -
clone size: -
CDR3 DNA: TGCGCCAGCAGTGAGGGCAGTGTGATAACTCAAGCTTTCTTT
CDR3 protein: CASSEGSVITQAFF

V gene: TRBV27
J gene: TRBJ2-1
D gene: TRBD1
clone size: -
CDR3 DNA: TGTGCCAGCAGTCACGAGGACAGGGGCAATGAGCAGTTCTTC
CDR3 protein: CASSHEDRGNEQFF

V gene: TRBV15
J gene: TRBJ1-5
D gene: -
clone size: -
CDR3 DNA: TGTGCCACCAGCAGAGGACGGGGGGCGCAGAATCAGCCCCAGCATTTT
CDR3 protein: CATSRGRGAQNQPQHF

V gene: TRBV7-9
J gene: TRBJ2-7
D gene: -
clone size: -
CDR3 DNA: TGTGCCAGCAGCCCGACGGAGTCTAGCTCCTACGAGCAGTACTTC
CDR3 protein: CASSPTESSSYEQYF

V gene: TRBV5-1
J gene: TRBJ2-3
D gene: -
clone size: -
CDR3 DNA: TGCGCCAGCAGCCTACGGACAGAAGATACGCAGTATTTT
CDR3 protein: CASSLRTEDTQYF

V gene: TRBV12-3/TRBV12-4
J gene: TRBJ2-4
D gene: -
clone size: few
CDR3 DNA: TGTGCCAGCAGAACAGATCTAGCCAAAAACATTCAGTACTTC
CDR3 protein: CASRTDLAKNIQYF

V gene: TRBV19
J gene: TRBJ2-5
D gene: TRBD2
clone size: -
CDR3 DNA: TGTGCCAGTAGTATTCGGACTAGCGGGGCAGAGACCCAGTACTTC
CDR3 protein: CASSIRTSGAETQYF